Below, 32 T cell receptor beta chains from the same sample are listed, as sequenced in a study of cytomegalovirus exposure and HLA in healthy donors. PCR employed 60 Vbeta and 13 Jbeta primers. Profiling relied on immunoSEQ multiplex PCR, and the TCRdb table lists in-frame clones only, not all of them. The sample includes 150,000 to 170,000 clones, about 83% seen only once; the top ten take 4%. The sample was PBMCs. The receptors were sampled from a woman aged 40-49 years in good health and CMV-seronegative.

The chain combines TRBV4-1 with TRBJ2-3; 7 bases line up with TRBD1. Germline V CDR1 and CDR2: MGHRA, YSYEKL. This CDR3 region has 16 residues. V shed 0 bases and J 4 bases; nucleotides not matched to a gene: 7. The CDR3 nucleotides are TGCGCCAGCAGCCAAGATGGGCGAAGGGGGCCAGATACGCAGTATTTT. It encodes CASSQDGRRGPDTQYF.

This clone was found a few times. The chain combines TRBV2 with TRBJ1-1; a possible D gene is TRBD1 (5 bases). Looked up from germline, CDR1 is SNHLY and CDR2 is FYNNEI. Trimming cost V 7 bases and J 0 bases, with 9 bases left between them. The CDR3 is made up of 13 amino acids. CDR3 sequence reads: CASTTDMNTEAFF. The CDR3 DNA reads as TGTGCCAGCACGACAGATATGAACACTGAAGCTTTCTTT.

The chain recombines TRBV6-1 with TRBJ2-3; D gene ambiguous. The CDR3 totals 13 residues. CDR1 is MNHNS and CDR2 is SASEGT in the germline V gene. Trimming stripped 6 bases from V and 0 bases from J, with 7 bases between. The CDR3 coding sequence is TGTGCCAGCAGATTCACTAGCACAGATACGCAGTATTTT. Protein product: CASRFTSTDTQYF.

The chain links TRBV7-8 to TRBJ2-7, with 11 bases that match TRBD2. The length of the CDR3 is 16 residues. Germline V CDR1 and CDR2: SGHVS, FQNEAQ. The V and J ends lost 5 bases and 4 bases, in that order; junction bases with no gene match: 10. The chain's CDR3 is CASSPRTSGQFYEQYF. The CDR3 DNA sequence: TGTGCCAGCAGCCCGAGGACTAGCGGGCAATTTTACGAGCAGTACTTC.

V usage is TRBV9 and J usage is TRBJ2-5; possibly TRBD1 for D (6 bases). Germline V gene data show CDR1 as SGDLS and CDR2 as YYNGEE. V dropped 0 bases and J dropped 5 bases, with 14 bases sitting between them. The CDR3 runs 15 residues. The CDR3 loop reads CASSVGVGARETQYF. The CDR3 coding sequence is TGTGCCAGCAGCGTAGGGGTGGGGGCGAGGGAGACCCAGTACTTC.

The chain's CDR3 is CASSRDSYYEQYF. The CDR3 region has the DNA TGTGCCAGCAGCCGGGACAGTTATTACGAGCAGTACTTC. The chain carries TRBV6-5 and TRBJ2-7, with 7 bases matching TRBD1. J was trimmed by 4 bases and V by 6 bases; bases with no gene match: 6. Per germline, CDR1 MNHEY and CDR2 SVGAGI. The CDR3 extends over 13 amino acids.

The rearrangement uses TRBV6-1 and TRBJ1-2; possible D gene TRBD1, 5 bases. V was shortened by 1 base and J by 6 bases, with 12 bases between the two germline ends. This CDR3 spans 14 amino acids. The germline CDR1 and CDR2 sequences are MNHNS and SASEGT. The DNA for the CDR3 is TGTGCCAGCAGTGAAGGAGCGGGGCTTAATGGCTACACCTTC. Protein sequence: CASSEGAGLNGYTF.

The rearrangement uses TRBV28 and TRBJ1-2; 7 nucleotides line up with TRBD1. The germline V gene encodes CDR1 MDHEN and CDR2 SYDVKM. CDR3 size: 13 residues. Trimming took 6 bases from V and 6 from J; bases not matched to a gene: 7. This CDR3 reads CASSNDRDNGYTF. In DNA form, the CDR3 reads TGTGCCAGCAGCAATGACAGGGATAATGGCTACACCTTC.

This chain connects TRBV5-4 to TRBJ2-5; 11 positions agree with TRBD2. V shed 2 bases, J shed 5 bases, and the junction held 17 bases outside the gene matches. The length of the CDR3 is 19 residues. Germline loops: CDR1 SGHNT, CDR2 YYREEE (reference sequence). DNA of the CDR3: TGTGCCAGCAGCTTCCGGGACAGGGCTAGCGGGAGGTTTGTTGAGACCCAGTACTTC. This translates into CASSFRDRASGRFVETQYF.

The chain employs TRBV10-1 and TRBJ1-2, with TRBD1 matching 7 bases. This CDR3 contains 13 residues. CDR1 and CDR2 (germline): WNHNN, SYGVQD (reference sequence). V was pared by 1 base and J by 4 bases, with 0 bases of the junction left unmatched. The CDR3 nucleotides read TGCGCCAGCAGTGAGTACAGGGGCTATGGCTACACCTTC. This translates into CASSEYRGYGYTF.

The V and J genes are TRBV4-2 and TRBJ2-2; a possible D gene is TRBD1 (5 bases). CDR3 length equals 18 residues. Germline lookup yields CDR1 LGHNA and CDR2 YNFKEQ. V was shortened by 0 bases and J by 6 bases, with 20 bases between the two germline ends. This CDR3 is CASSQDFTGAGSSGELFF. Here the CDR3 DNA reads TGTGCCAGCAGCCAAGATTTTACCGGTGCAGGGTCATCCGGGGAGCTGTTTTTT.

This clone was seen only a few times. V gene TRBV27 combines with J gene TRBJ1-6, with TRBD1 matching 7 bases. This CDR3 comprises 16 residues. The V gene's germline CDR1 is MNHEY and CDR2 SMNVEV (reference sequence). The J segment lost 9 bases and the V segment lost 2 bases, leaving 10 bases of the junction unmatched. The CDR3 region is CASSLTGALSGSPLHF. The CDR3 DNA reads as TGTGCCAGCAGTTTAACAGGGGCCCTATCGGGTTCACCCCTCCACTTT.

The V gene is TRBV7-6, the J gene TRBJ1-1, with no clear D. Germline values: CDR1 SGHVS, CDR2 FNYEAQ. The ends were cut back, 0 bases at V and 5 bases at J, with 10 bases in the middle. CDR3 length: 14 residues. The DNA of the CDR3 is TGTGCCAGCAGCTTAGCGGTACAGAATACTGAAGCTTTCTTT. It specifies CASSLAVQNTEAFF.

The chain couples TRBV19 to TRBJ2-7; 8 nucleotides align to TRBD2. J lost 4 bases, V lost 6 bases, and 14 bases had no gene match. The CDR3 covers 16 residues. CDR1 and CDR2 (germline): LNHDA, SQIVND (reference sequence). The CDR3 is CASSTTAGATTYEQYF. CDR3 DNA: TGTGCCAGTAGCACGACAGCGGGAGCGACTACTTACGAGCAGTACTTC.

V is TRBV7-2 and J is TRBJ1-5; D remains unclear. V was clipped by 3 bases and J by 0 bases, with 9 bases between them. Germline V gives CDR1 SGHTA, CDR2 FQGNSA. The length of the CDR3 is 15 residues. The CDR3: CASSFAGYSNQPQHF. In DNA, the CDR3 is TGTGCCAGCAGCTTTGCGGGATATAGCAATCAGCCCCAGCATTTT.

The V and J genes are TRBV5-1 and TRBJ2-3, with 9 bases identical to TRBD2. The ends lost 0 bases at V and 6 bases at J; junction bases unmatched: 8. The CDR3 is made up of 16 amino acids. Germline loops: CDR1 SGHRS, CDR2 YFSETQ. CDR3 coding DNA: TGCGCCAGCAGCTTGGCCTTGGCGGGGGGGCGGGATACGCAGTATTTT. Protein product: CASSLALAGGRDTQYF.

The DNA of the CDR3 is TGTGCCAGCAGTTTGGGCAGGGCACTCACAGATACGCAGTATTTT. This translates into CASSLGRALTDTQYF. The chain carries TRBV27 and TRBJ2-3; D possibly corresponds to TRBD1 (5 bases). Germline CDR1 is MNHEY and CDR2 is SMNVEV (reference sequence). Trimming removed 3 bases at V and 2 bases at J, with 12 bases between. The CDR3 covers 15 residues.

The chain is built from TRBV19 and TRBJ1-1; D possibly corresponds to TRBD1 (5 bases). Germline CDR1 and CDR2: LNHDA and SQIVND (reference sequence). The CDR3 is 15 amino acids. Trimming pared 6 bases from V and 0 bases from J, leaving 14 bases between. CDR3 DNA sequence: TGTGCCAGTAGCCGTCGGGGGGATCTGAACACTGAAGCTTTCTTT. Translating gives CASSRRGDLNTEAFF.

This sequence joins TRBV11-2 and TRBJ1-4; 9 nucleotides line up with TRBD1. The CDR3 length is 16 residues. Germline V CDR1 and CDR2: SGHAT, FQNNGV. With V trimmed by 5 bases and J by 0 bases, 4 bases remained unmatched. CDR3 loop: CASSPRDRATNEKLFF. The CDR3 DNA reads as TGTGCCAGCAGCCCCAGGGACAGGGCAACTAATGAAAAACTGTTTTTT.

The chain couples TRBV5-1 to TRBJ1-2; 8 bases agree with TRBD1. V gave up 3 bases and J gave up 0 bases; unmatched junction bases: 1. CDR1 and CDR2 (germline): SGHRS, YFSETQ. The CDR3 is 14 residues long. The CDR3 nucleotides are TGCGCCAGCAGCTGGACAGGGTCTAACTATGGCTACACCTTC. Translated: CASSWTGSNYGYTF. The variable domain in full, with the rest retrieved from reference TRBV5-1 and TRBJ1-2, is KAGVTQTPRYLIKTRGQQVTLSCSPISGHRSVSWYQQTPGQGLQFLFEYFSETQRNKGNFPGRFSGRQFSNSRSEMNVSTLELGDSALYLCASSWTGSNYGYTFGSGTRLTVV.

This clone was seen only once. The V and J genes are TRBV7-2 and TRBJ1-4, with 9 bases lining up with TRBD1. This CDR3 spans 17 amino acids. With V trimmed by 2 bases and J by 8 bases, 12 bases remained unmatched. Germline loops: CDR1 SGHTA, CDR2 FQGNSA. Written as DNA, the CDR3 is TGTGCCAGCAGCTTAAAGGGACAGGGTATACACAACGAAAAACTGTTTTTT. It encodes CASSLKGQGIHNEKLFF.

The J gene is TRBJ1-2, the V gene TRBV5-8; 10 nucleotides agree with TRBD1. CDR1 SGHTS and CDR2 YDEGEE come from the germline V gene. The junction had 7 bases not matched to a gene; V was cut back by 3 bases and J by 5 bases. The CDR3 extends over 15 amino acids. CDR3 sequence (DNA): TGTGCCAGCAGCTCTACCGGGACAGGGGCGTATGGCTACACCTTC. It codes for CASSSTGTGAYGYTF.

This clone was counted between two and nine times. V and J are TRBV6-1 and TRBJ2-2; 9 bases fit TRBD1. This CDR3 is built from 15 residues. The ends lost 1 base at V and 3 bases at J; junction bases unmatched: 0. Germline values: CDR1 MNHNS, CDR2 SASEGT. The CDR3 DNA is TGTGCCAGCAGTGAAGGGACAGGGGACACCGGGGAGCTGTTTTTT. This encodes CASSEGTGDTGELFF.

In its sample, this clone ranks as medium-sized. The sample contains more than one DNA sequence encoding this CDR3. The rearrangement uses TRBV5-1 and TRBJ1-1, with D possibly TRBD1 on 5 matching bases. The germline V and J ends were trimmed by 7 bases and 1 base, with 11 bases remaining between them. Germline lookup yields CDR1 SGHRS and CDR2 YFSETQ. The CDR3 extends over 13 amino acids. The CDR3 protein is CASQGAGNTEAFF. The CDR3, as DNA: TGCGCCAGCCAGGGCGCAGGGAACACTGAAGCTTTCTTT.

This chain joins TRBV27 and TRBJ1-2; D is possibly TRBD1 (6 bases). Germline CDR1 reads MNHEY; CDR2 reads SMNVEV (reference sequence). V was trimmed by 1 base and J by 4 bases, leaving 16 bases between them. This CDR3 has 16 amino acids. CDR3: CASSLYPLQGPYGYTF. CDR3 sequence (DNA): TGTGCCAGCAGTTTATATCCATTACAGGGCCCCTATGGCTACACCTTC.

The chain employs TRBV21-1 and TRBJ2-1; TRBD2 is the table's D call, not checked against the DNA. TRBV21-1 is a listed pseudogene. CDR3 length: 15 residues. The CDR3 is CASSNGDGLAGGQFF. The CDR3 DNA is TGTGCCAGCAGCAATGGAGACGGACTAGCGGGAGGGCAGTTCTTC.

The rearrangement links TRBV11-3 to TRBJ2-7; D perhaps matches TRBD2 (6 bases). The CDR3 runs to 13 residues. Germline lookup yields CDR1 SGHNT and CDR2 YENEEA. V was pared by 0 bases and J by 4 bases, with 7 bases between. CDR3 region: CASSLEGGYEQYF. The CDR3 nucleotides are TGTGCCAGCAGCTTAGAGGGGGGATACGAGCAGTACTTC. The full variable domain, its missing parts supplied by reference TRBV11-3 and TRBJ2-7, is EAGVVQSPRYKIIEKKQPVAFWCNPISGHNTLYWYLQNLGQGPELLIRYENEEAVDDSQLPKDRFSAERLKGVDSTLKIQPAELGDSAVYLCASSLEGGYEQYFGPGTRLTVT.

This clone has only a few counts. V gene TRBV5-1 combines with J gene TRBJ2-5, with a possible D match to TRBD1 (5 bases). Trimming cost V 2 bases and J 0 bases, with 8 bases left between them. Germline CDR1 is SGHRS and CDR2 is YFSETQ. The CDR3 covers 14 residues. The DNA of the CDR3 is TGCGCCAGCAGCTTATCCAGGGACCAAGAGACCCAGTACTTC. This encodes CASSLSRDQETQYF.

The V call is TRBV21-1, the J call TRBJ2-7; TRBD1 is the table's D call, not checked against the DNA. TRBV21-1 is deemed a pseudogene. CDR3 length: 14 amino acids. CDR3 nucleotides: TGTGCCAGCAGCAAGGCGCCAGGATCCTACGAGCAGTACTTC. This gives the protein CASSKAPGSYEQYF.

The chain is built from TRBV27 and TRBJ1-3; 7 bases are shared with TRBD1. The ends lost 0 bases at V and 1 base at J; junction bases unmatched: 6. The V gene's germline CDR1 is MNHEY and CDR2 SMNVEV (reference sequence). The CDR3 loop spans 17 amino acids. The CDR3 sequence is CASSLSPGTVSGNTIYF. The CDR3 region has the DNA TGTGCCAGCAGTTTATCGCCCGGGACAGTATCTGGAAACACCATATATTTT.

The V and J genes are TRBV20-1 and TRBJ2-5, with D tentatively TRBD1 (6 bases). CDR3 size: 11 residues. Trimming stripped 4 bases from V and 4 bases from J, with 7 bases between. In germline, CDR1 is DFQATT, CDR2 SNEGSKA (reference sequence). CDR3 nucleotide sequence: TGCAGTGCTAAACAGGGAGAGACCCAGTACTTC. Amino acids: CSAKQGETQYF.

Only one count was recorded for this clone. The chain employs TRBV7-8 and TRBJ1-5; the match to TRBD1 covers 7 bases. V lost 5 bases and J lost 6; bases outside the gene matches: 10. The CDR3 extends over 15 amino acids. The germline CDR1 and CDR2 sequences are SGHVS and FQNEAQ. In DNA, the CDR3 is TGTGCCAGCAGCCAAAGGGGGCGGGGTGGTCAGCCCCAGCATTTT. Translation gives CASSQRGRGGQPQHF.